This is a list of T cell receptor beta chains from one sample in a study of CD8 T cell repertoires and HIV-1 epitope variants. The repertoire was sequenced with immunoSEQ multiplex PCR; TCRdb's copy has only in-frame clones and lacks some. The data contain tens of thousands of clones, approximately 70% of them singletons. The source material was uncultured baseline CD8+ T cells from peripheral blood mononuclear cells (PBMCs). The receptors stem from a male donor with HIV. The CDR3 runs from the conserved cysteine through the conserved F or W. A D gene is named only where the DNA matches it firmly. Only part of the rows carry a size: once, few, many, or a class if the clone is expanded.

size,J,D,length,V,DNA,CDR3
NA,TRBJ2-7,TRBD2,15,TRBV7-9,TGTGCCAGCAGCCCCCTAGGGGCGGGAGCCCACGAGCAGTACTTC,CASSPLGAGAHEQYF
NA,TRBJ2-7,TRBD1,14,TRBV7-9,TGTGCCAGCAGCTTAGGACAGGGGGTCTACGAGCAGTACTTC,CASSLGQGVYEQYF
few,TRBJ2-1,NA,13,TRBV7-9,TGTGCCAGCAGCTTAGCAGGAGGGATTGAGCAGTTCTTC,CASSLAGGIEQFF
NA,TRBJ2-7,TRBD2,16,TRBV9,TGTGCCAGTAAACTAGCGGGGGGGCCTAACTCCCACGAGCAGTACTTC,CASKLAGGPNSHEQYF
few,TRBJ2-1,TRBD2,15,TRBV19,TGTGCCAGTACCATGGGGGGGAGTACCTACAATGAGCAGTTCTTC,CASTMGGSTYNEQFF
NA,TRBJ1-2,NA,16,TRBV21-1,TGTGCCAGCAGCAAAGATGGGGAAGAAGCTAACTATGGCTACACCTTC,CASSKDGEEANYGYTF
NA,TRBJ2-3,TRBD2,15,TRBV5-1,TGCGCCAGCAGCTGGGGAGGGTCGTCGGCAGATACGCAGTATTTT,CASSWGGSSADTQYF
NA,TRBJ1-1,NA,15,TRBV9,TGTGCCAGCAGCTTTACCGGGATCAGGAACACTGAAGCTTTCTTT,CASSFTGIRNTEAFF
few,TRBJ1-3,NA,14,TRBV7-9,TGTGCCAGCAGCTTAGCTGGCTCTGGAAACACCATATATTTT,CASSLAGSGNTIYF
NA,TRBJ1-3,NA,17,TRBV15,TGTGCCACCAGCAGAGACCTCAGGATTAGCTCTGGAAACACCATATATTTT,CATSRDLRISSGNTIYF
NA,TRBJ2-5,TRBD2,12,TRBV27,TGTGCCAGTGGGGAGGGTGCGGAGACCCAGTACTTC,CASGEGAETQYF
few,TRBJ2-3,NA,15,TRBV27,TGTGCCAGCAGTTTATCGAGGGGTGTCCCAGATACGCAGTATTTT,CASSLSRGVPDTQYF
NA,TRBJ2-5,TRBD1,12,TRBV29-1,TGCAGCGTATACGGACAGGGAGAGACCCAGTACTTC,CSVYGQGETQYF
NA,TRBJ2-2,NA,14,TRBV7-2,TGTGCCAGCAGCTCAGGTCCCAACACCGGGGAGCTGTTTTTT,CASSSGPNTGELFF
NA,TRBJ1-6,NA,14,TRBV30,TGTGCCTGCAGCCGGGACGCCTATAATTCACCCCTCCACTTT,CACSRDAYNSPLHF
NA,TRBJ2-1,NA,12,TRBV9,TGTGCCAGCAGCATAGACAGGAATGAGCAGTTCTTC,CASSIDRNEQFF
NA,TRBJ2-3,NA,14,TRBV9,TGTGCCAGCAGCGTAGGACTCCTCACAGATACGCAGTATTTT,CASSVGLLTDTQYF
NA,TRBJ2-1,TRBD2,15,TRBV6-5,TGTGCCAGCAACAGGGGGACTAGCGGGGGGAATGAGCAGTTCTTC,CASNRGTSGGNEQFF
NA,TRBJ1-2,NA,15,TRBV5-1,TGCGCCAGCAGCTTGGTCGGGGGGCGAATAGGTGGCTACACCTTC,CASSLVGGRIGGYTF
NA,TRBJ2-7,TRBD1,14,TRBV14,TGTGCCAGCAGCCAACCAGGACAGGGCTACGAGCAGTACTTC,CASSQPGQGYEQYF
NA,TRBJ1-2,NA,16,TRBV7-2,TGTGCCAGCAGCTTAGAAAGGGTACGGAGGTACTCTGGCTACACCTTC,CASSLERVRRYSGYTF
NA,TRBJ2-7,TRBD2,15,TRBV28,TGTGCCAGCAGTCCTCCGGGACTAGCGGGTGGCGAGCAGTACTTC,CASSPPGLAGGEQYF
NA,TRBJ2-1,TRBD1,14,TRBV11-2,TGTGCCAGCAGGAATTTTACAGGGGGCAATGAGCAGTTCTTC,CASRNFTGGNEQFF
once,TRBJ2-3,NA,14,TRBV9,TGTGCCAGCAGCGTAGAGGGGACTACAGATACGCAGTATTTT,CASSVEGTTDTQYF
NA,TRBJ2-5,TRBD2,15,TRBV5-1,TGCGCCAGCAGCTTGGGCGGGGGACTAGCGGAGACCCAGTACTTC,CASSLGGGLAETQYF
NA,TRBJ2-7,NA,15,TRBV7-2,TGTGCCAGCAGCCACTCCGGACAGCCGCGGTACGAGCAGTACTTC,CASSHSGQPRYEQYF
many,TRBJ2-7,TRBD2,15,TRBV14,TGTGCCAGCAGCCAAGATCTTAGCGGGAGGAACGAGCAGTACTTC,CASSQDLSGRNEQYF
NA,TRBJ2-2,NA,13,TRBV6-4,TGTGCCAGCAGTGAGGGGGACACCGGGGAGCTGTTTTTT,CASSEGDTGELFF
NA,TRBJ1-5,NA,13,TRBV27,TGTGCCAGCACCCAGGGGATCAATCAGCCCCAGCATTTT,CASTQGINQPQHF
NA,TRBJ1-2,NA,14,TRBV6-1,TGTGCCAGCAGATCCGGGGCAGGGCTCTGGGGCTACACCTTC,CASRSGAGLWGYTF
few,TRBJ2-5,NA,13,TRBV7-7,TGTGCTAGCAGCTTAGCCCCCGTGGAGACCCAGTACTTC,CASSLAPVETQYF
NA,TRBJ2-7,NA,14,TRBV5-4,TGTGCCAGCAGCCTGGGACTGCTTAAGGACGAGCAGTACTTC,CASSLGLLKDEQYF
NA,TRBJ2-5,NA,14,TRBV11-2,TGTGCCAGCAGCCCTGTTGGCCGTCAAGAGACCCAGTACTTC,CASSPVGRQETQYF
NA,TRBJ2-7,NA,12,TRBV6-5,TGTGCCAGCAGTTTGTCGGGGTACGAGCAGTACTTC,CASSLSGYEQYF
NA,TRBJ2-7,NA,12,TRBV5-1,TGCGCCAGCGCCTTTGGGAGCAACGAGCAGTACTTC,CASAFGSNEQYF
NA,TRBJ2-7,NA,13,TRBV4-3,TGCGCCAGCAGCCAGCTCGGTGGCCACGAGCAGTACTTC,CASSQLGGHEQYF
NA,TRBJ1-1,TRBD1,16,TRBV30,TGTGCCTGGAGTGTACCAAAGGGGGCCGTAAACACTGAAGCTTTCTTT,CAWSVPKGAVNTEAFF
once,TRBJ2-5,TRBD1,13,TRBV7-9,TGTGCCAGCAGCTTAACAGGGGAAGAGACCCAGTACTTC,CASSLTGEETQYF
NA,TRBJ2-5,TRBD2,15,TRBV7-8,TGTGCCAGCACCAGGACTAGCGGGGTTCGAGAGACCCAGTACTTC,CASTRTSGVRETQYF
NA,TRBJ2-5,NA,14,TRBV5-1,TGCGCCAGCAGCTTGGAACAGCTTCAAGAGACCCAGTACTTC,CASSLEQLQETQYF
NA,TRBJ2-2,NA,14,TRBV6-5,TGTGCCAGCACCTTGACGAGTCCCACCGGGGAGCTGTTTTTT,CASTLTSPTGELFF
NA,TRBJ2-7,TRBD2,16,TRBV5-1,TGCGCCAGCAGCCCCGGGGGACTAGCGGGATCCTACGAGCAGTACTTC,CASSPGGLAGSYEQYF
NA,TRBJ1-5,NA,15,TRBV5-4,TGTGCCAGCAGCTTGGCGGACAGCTCCAATCAGCCCCAGCATTTT,CASSLADSSNQPQHF
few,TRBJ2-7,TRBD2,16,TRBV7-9,TGTGCCAGCAGCTTAAGTCTAGCGGGAGAGTCCTACGAGCAGTACTTC,CASSLSLAGESYEQYF
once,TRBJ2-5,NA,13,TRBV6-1,TGTGCCAGCCGCCGGGAGCGCCAGGAGACCCAGTACTTC,CASRRERQETQYF
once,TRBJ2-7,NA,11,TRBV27,TGTGCCAGCAGTTTCCGGCGCGAGCAGTACTTC,CASSFRREQYF
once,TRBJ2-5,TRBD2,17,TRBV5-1,TGCGCCAGCAGCTTGAGGGCCACTAGCGGGGGAGTGGAGACCCAGTACTTC,CASSLRATSGGVETQYF